This TCR beta chain came from a study of identifying expanded T cells in peripheral blood. Points from the study as a whole: Variance in clone template counts between roughly two-week samples significantly increased with total template count across all healthy donors.

Notes on this clone: Its target is not known.

Measured with immunoSEQ multiplex PCR; TCRdb has only the in-frame clones, and not every one. Here the sample spans about 91,000 clones, around nine tenths being singletons. V lost 4 bases and J lost 2; bases outside the gene matches: 4. The CDR3 runs 14 residues. Germline assignment: CDR1 MNHEY and CDR2 SVGAGI. The chain uses TRBV6-5 and TRBJ2-7, with 8 bases identical to TRBD1. Sequenced material: blood. This TCR derives from a person aged 18-70 years in good health. The CDR3 region has the DNA TGTGCCAGCAGTTCGACAGGGGCCACCTACGAGCAGTACTTC. Amino acids: CASSSTGATYEQYF.